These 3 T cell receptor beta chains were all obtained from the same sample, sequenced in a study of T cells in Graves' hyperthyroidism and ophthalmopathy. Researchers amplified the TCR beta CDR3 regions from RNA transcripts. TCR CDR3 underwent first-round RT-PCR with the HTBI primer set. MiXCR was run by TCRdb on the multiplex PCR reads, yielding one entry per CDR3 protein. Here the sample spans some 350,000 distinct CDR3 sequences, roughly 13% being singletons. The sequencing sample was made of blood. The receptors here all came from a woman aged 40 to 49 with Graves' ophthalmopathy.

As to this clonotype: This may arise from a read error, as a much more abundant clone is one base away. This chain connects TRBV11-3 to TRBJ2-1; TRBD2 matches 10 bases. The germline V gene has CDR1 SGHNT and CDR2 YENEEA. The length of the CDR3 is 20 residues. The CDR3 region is CASSLGASGGLTSSYNGQFF. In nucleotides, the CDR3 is TGTGCCAGCAGCTTAGGGGCTAGCGGGGGATTAACGAGCTCCTACAATGGGCAGTTCTTC.

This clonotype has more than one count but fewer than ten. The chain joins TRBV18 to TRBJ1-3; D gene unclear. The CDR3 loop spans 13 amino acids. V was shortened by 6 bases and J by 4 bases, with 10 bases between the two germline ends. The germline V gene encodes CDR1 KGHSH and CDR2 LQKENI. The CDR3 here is CASSEIRGNTIYF. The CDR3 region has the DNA TGTGCCAGCTCTGAAATCCGAGGAAACACCATATATTTT.

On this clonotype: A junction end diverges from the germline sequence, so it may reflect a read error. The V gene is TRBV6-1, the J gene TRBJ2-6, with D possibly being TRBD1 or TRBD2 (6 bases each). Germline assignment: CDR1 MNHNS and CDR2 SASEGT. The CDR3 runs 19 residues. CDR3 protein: CASSEEGGRASSGANVPTF. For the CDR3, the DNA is TGTGCCAGCAGTGAAGAGGGGGGCAGGGCAAGCTCTGGGGCCAACGTCCCGACTTTC.